This T cell receptor beta chain was captured by sequencing in a study of beta chain features in type 1 diabetes. About the research overall: Across the samples, roughly 98,000,000 sorted cells were examined in total.

Of note for this clone: Its specificity is not known.

The CDR3 has 16 amino acids. The trim removed 3 bases at V and 5 bases at J, leaving 9 bases unmatched. CDR1 SGHRS and CDR2 YFSETQ come from the germline V gene. A sort by CD45RO/CCR7/CD25/CD127/CD95/CD27 yielded CD4+ naive, central memory, regulatory and stem cell-like memory cells. All of the isolated RNA was reverse transcribed, so expressed TCRB transcripts were sequenced. The repertoire was sequenced with immunoSEQ multiplex PCR; TCRdb's copy has only in-frame clones and lacks some. Here the sample spans some 44,000 clones, around 50% being singletons. Study observations and caveats: Any HLA type influence on TCRB rearrangement was left unresolved here. Patients with type 1 diabetes showed fewer VDJ junction insertions and more deletions.

The V gene is TRBV5-1, the J gene TRBJ1-1, with 11 bases lining up with TRBD1. The TCR originated in a woman aged 18-30 years in good health. The sequenced sample consisted of Tregs from blood. The CDR3 loop reads CASSSGQGASWTEAFF. The CDR3 region has the DNA TGCGCCAGCAGCTCTGGACAGGGGGCCTCCTGGACTGAAGCTTTCTTT.